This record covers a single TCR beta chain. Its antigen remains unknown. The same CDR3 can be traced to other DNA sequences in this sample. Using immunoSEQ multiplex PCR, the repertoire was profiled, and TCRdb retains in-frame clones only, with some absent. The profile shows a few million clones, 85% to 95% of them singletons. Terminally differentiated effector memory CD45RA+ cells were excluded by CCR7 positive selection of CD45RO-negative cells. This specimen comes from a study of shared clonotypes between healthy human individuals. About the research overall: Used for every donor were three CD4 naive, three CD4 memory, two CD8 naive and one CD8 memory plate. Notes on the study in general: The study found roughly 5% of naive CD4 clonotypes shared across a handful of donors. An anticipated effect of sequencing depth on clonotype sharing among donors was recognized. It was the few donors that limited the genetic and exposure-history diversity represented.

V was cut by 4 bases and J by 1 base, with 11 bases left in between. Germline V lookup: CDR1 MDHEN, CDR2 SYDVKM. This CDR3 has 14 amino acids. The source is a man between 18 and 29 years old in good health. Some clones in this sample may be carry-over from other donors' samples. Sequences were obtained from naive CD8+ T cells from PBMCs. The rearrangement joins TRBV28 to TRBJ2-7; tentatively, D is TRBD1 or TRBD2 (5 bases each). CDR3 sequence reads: CASSSGTSSYEQYF. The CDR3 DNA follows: TGTGCCAGCAGTTCCGGGACGTCATCCTACGAGCAGTACTTC.